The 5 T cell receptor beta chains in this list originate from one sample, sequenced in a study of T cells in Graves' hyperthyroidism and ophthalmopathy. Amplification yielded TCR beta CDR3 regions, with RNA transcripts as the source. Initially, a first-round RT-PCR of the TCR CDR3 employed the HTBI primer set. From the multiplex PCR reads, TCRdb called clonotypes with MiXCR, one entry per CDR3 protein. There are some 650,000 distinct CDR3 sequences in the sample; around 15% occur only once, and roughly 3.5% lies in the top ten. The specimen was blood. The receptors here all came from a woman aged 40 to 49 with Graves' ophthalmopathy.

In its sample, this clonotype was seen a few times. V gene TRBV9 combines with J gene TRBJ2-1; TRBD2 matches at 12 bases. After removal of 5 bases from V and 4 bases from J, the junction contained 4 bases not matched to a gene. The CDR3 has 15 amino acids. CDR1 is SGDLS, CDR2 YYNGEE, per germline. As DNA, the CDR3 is TGTGCCAGCAGTGCGACTAGCGGGAGATACAATGAGCAGTTCTTC. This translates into CASSATSGRYNEQFF.

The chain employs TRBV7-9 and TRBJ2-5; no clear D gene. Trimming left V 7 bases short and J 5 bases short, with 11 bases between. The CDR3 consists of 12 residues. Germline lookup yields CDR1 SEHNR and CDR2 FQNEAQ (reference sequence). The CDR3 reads CASNLNVETQYF. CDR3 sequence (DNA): TGTGCCAGCAACCTTAACGTTGAGACCCAGTACTTC.

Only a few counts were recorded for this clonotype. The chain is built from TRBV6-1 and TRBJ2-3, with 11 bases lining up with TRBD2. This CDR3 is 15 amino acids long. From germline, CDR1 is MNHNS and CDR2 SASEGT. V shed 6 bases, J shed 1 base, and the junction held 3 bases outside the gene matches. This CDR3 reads CASRLLAGGTDTQYF. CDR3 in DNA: TGTGCCAGCAGACTACTAGCGGGAGGCACAGATACGCAGTATTTT.

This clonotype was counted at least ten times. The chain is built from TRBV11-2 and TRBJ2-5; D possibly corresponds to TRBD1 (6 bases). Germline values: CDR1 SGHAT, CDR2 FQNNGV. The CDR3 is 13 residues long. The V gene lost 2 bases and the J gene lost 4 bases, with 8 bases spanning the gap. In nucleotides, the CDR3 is TGTGCCAGCAGCTTACGCAGGGGAGAGACCCAGTACTTC. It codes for CASSLRRGETQYF.

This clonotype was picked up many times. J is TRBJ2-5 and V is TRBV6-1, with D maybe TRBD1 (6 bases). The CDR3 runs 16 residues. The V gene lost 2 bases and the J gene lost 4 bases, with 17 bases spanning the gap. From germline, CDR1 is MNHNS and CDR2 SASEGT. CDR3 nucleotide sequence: TGTGCCAGCAGTGAACCGGGACACCCAAAAACAGAGACCCAGTACTTC. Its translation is CASSEPGHPKTETQYF.